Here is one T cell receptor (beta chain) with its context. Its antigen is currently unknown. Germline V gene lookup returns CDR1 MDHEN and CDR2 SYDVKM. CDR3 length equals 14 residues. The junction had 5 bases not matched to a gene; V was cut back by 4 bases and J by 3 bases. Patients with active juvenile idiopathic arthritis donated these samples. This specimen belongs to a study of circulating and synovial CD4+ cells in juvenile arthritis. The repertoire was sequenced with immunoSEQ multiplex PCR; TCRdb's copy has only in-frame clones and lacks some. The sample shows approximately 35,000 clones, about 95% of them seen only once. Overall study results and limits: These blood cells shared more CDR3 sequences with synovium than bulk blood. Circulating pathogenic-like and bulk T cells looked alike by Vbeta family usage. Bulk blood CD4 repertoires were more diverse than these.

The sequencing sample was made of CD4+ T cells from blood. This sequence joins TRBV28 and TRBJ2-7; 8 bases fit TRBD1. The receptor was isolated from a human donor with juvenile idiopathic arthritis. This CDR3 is CASSSRDRNYEQYF. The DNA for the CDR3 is TGTGCCAGCAGTTCCCGGGACAGGAACTACGAGCAGTACTTC. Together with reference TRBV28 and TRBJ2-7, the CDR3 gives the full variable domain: DVKVTQSSRYLVKRTGEKVFLECVQDMDHENMFWYRQDPGLGLRLIYFSYDVKMKEKGDIPEGYSVSREKKERFSLILESASTNQTSMYLCASSSRDRNYEQYFGPGTRLTVT.